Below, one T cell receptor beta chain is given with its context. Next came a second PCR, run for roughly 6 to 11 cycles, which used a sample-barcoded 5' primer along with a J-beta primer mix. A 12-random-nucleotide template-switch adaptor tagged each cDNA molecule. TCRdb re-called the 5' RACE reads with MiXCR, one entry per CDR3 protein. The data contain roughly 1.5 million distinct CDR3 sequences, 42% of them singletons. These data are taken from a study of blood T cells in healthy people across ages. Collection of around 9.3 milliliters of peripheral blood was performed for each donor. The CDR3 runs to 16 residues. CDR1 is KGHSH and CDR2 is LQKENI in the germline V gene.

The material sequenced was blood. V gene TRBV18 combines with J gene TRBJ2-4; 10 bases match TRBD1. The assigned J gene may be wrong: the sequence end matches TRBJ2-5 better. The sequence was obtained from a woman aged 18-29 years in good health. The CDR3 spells CASSPRPGQGKETQYF. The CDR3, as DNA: TGTGCCAGCTCACCTCGACCGGGACAGGGGAAAGAGACCCAGTACTTC.